These T cell receptor beta chains were read from a single sample in a study of a mutant IDH1 vaccine in newly diagnosed glioma. Measured with immunoSEQ multiplex PCR; TCRdb has only the in-frame clones, and not every one. The repertoire has approximately 36,000 clones, under 80% of them found once; the top ten carry 7.5% to 9.5%. The sample in question was PBMCs, obtained from a glioma patient treated with radiotherapy, temozolomide or both. These receptor sequences come from a man aged 40-50 years with glioma. Some clones in this sample may be carry-over from other donors' samples. CDR3s include the opening cysteine and the closing phenylalanine or tryptophan. Each record gives: D gene, J gene, V gene, clone size, CDR3 DNA, CDR3 protein. The D gene is left open where the match is weak. For some rows the clone size is stated as once, few or many, or as a class when expanded; others skip it.

d_gene: NA; j_gene: TRBJ1-1; v_gene: TRBV6-5; abundance: NA; CDR3nt: TGTGCCAGCAAAGGGGCAGGCCTGGGGGCGCAAGCTTTCTTT; CDR3aa: CASKGAGLGAQAFF
d_gene: TRBD1; j_gene: TRBJ1-4; v_gene: TRBV7-2; abundance: NA; CDR3nt: TGTGCCAGCAGCGGGACAGACTTCATTGGAAAACTGTTTTTT; CDR3aa: CASSGTDFIGKLFF
d_gene: TRBD2; j_gene: TRBJ2-1; v_gene: TRBV5-1; abundance: once; CDR3nt: TGCGCCAGCAGCATATCCGGGTCTAGCGGAGACAATGAGCAGTTCTTC; CDR3aa: CASSISGSSGDNEQFF
d_gene: NA; j_gene: TRBJ2-7; v_gene: TRBV18; abundance: few; CDR3nt: TGTGCCAGCTCACCTATTCCGACAGGTGACTACGAGCAGTACTTC; CDR3aa: CASSPIPTGDYEQYF
d_gene: NA; j_gene: TRBJ1-1; v_gene: TRBV6-6; abundance: NA; CDR3nt: TGTGCCAGCAGTTACTTTGGAAGGAAAGCTTTCTTT; CDR3aa: CASSYFGRKAFF
d_gene: NA; j_gene: TRBJ1-2; v_gene: TRBV2; abundance: once; CDR3nt: TGTGCCAGCAGGACAATAGACTATGGCTACACCTTC; CDR3aa: CASRTIDYGYTF
d_gene: TRBD1; j_gene: TRBJ1-1; v_gene: TRBV5-4; abundance: NA; CDR3nt: TGTGCCAGCAGCTACCGGGACAGGGGAGACACTGAAGCTTTCTTT; CDR3aa: CASSYRDRGDTEAFF
d_gene: NA; j_gene: TRBJ1-4; v_gene: TRBV2; abundance: few; CDR3nt: TGTGCCAGCAGTGAAGTTCGCGGGCCGAATGAAAAACTGTTTTTT; CDR3aa: CASSEVRGPNEKLFF
d_gene: NA; j_gene: TRBJ1-3; v_gene: TRBV10-2; abundance: NA; CDR3nt: TGCGCCAGCAGTGAGGAGGGAAACACCATATATTTT; CDR3aa: CASSEEGNTIYF
d_gene: NA; j_gene: TRBJ2-7; v_gene: TRBV30; abundance: NA; CDR3nt: TGTGCCTGGAGTCGTGGGACGTCTTACGAGCAGTACTTC; CDR3aa: CAWSRGTSYEQYF
d_gene: TRBD2; j_gene: TRBJ2-3; v_gene: TRBV9; abundance: NA; CDR3nt: TGTGCCAGCAGCGCTTGGACTAGCTTCACAGATACGCAGTATTTT; CDR3aa: CASSAWTSFTDTQYF
d_gene: TRBD2; j_gene: TRBJ2-5; v_gene: TRBV7-2; abundance: once; CDR3nt: TGTGCCAGCAGCTTTGTAGTGCCGGGGGGACAAGAGACCCAGTACTTC; CDR3aa: CASSFVVPGGQETQYF
d_gene: NA; j_gene: TRBJ1-1; v_gene: TRBV19; abundance: once; CDR3nt: TGTGCCAGTAGTATACGCAGGGTGAGGTGGACTGAAGCTTTCTTT; CDR3aa: CASSIRRVRWTEAFF
d_gene: NA; j_gene: TRBJ1-2; v_gene: TRBV5-4; abundance: NA; CDR3nt: TGTGCCAGCAGCGCAGAGGGGGGGGGTCGGGGCTACACCTTC; CDR3aa: CASSAEGGGRGYTF
d_gene: NA; j_gene: TRBJ1-2; v_gene: TRBV9; abundance: NA; CDR3nt: TGTGCCAGCAGCGTAGATTGGGGGGCATGGGACTATGGCTACACCTTC; CDR3aa: CASSVDWGAWDYGYTF
d_gene: TRBD1; j_gene: TRBJ1-4; v_gene: TRBV7-9; abundance: NA; CDR3nt: TGTGCCAGCAGCTTAGACGGGACAGGTCTTAATGAAAAACTGTTTTTT; CDR3aa: CASSLDGTGLNEKLFF
d_gene: NA; j_gene: TRBJ2-7; v_gene: TRBV9; abundance: few; CDR3nt: TGTGCCAGCAGCGTCGGAGGGGGCGGGAGCGAGCAGTACTTC; CDR3aa: CASSVGGGGSEQYF
d_gene: TRBD2; j_gene: TRBJ2-1; v_gene: TRBV6-6; abundance: NA; CDR3nt: TGTGCCAGCAGTTATACTAGCGGGGACGTCAATGAGCAGTTCTTC; CDR3aa: CASSYTSGDVNEQFF
d_gene: NA; j_gene: TRBJ2-3; v_gene: TRBV29-1; abundance: medium-sized; CDR3nt: TGCAGCGTCCTCGAGAGCACAGATACGCAGTATTTT; CDR3aa: CSVLESTDTQYF
d_gene: NA; j_gene: TRBJ1-1; v_gene: TRBV28; abundance: NA; CDR3nt: TGTGCCAGCAGTTTCTCCTGGTCTGAAGCTTTCTTT; CDR3aa: CASSFSWSEAFF
d_gene: TRBD1; j_gene: TRBJ1-2; v_gene: TRBV5-1; abundance: NA; CDR3nt: TGCGCCAGCAGCGTAGTACAGGGGGCGCCTGGCTACACCTTC; CDR3aa: CASSVVQGAPGYTF
d_gene: TRBD1; j_gene: TRBJ2-5; v_gene: TRBV29-1; abundance: NA; CDR3nt: TGCAGCGTTGGAGTGTCGGGACAGGGAGAGACCCAGTACTTC; CDR3aa: CSVGVSGQGETQYF